A selection of T cell receptor beta chains follows, all from one sample in a study of T cell responses to AZD1222 COVID-19 vaccine. The assay was immunoSEQ multiplex PCR, and TCRdb's table has in-frame clones only and misses some. In the table there are 75,000 to 100,000 clones, about nine tenths of which are singletons. This specimen consisted of peripheral blood, obtained on day 0 of AZD1222 vaccination. The receptors were sampled from an adult in good health. CDR3s include the opening cysteine and the closing phenylalanine or tryptophan. A D gene is named only where the DNA matches it firmly. Size is stated for part of the rows, as once, few or many counts, or as a class when the clone is expanded.

d_call | j_call | v_call | clone_size | cdr3_nt | cdr3_aa
- | TRBJ2-7 | TRBV19 | - | TGTGCCAGTAGAGCCGGATTCGGAGGGATCTACGAGCAGTACTTC | CASRAGFGGIYEQYF
- | TRBJ2-7 | TRBV28 | - | TGTGCCAGCAGTCCCGGTGGGCAGACCTACGAGCAGTACTTC | CASSPGGQTYEQYF
- | TRBJ1-4 | TRBV18 | - | TGTGCCAGCTCACCGGGGACTACGGAGGAAAAACTGTTTTTT | CASSPGTTEEKLFF
- | TRBJ1-1 | TRBV27 | - | TGTGCCAGCAGTACAAGGGGCAGGGGTGGCACTGAAGCTTTCTTT | CASSTRGRGGTEAFF
- | TRBJ2-3 | TRBV4-2 | - | TGTGCCAGCAGCCTTCCCTCGCCTAGCACAGATACGCAGTATTTT | CASSLPSPSTDTQYF
- | TRBJ2-7 | TRBV12-3/TRBV12-4 | few | TGTGCCAGCAGCCCGACCTCCTCCCCCGGGCAGTACTTC | CASSPTSSPGQYF
TRBD1 | TRBJ1-2 | TRBV5-4 | - | TGTGCCAGCAGCGAGGGACAGGGATATGGCTACACCTTC | CASSEGQGYGYTF
TRBD1 | TRBJ1-1 | TRBV7-2 | - | TGTGCCAGCAGCAAAGGGGGACAGGTGAACACTGAAGCTTTCTTT | CASSKGGQVNTEAFF
- | TRBJ2-7 | TRBV7-2 | - | TGTGCCAGCAGCTTATACAGGGCCAGTTCCGAGCAGTACTTC | CASSLYRASSEQYF
- | TRBJ1-5 | TRBV29-1 | - | TGCAGAAATGGGGGGGGGAATAGCAATCAGCCCCAGCATTTT | CRNGGGNSNQPQHF
- | TRBJ2-7 | TRBV7-2 | - | TGTGCCAGCAGCTTAGGAGGAGGCCACTACGAGCAGTACTTC | CASSLGGGHYEQYF
- | TRBJ1-4 | TRBV6-5 | - | TGTGCCAGCAGTTCCGGGACACTACGGGAAAAACTGTTTTTT | CASSSGTLREKLFF
- | TRBJ1-6 | TRBV9 | - | TGTGCCAGCAGCGTAGAACCGCTTACGGATTCACCCCTCCACTTT | CASSVEPLTDSPLHF
- | TRBJ2-6 | TRBV19 | - | TGTGCCAGTACCCTGAGGGAGTCTGGGGCCAACGTCCTGACTTTC | CASTLRESGANVLTF
- | TRBJ2-1 | TRBV6-5 | - | TGTGCCAGCAGGCACGCGAGAGAGCAGTTCTTC | CASRHAREQFF
TRBD1 | TRBJ1-3 | TRBV4-3 | - | TGCGCCAGCAGCCAAGCGGACAGGGAAAACACCATATATTTT | CASSQADRENTIYF
TRBD2 | TRBJ2-5 | TRBV29-1 | - | TGCAGCGCTAGTGTAGCGGGAGGTGGGGAGACCCAGTACTTC | CSASVAGGGETQYF
- | TRBJ1-6 | TRBV18 | once | TGTGCCAGCTCCATTGGGGGGGATAATTCACCCCTCCACTTT | CASSIGGDNSPLHF
TRBD1 | TRBJ1-1 | TRBV7-6 | - | TGTGCCAGCAGCTTAGCGGACAGGGGCATGAACACTGAAGCTTTCTTT | CASSLADRGMNTEAFF
TRBD2 | TRBJ2-7 | TRBV9 | - | TGTGCCAGCAGCGCCCTGACGGGAGGGGCCCACGAGCAGTACTTC | CASSALTGGAHEQYF
- | TRBJ2-7 | TRBV7-2 | - | TGTGCCAGCAGCTTATTTCCAGGGGGGACCTACGAGCAGTACTTC | CASSLFPGGTYEQYF
- | TRBJ1-3 | TRBV7-2 | - | TGTGCCAGCAGCTATAGGGGGGGGCCTGGAAACACCATATATTTT | CASSYRGGPGNTIYF
- | TRBJ2-7 | TRBV4-3 | - | TGCGCCAGCAGCCAAGATCTGGGGGAGCAGTACTTC | CASSQDLGEQYF
TRBD1 | TRBJ1-2 | TRBV18 | - | TGTGCCAGCTCACCAGCGACAGGGACTAACTATGGCTACACCTTC | CASSPATGTNYGYTF
TRBD1 | TRBJ2-7 | TRBV2 | - | TGTGCCAGCAGTCCACTAGGACAGGGGCGCTACGAGCAGTACTTC | CASSPLGQGRYEQYF
TRBD1 | TRBJ2-7 | TRBV10-3 | - | TGTGCCATCAGTGAAACCGGGACAGGGGGGGCCAAGCAGTACTTC | CAISETGTGGAKQYF
TRBD2 | TRBJ2-2 | TRBV19 | - | TGTGCCAGTGGGGGACTAGCGGACACCGGGGAGCTGTTTTTT | CASGGLADTGELFF
- | TRBJ2-2 | TRBV7-9 | - | TGTGCCAGCAGCCCAGGGGGGACCGGGGAGCTGTTTTTT | CASSPGGTGELFF
- | TRBJ2-5 | TRBV5-1 | - | TGCGCCAGCAGCTCGACGGGTCTGTACCAAGAGACCCAGTACTTC | CASSSTGLYQETQYF
TRBD2 | TRBJ2-3 | TRBV19 | - | TGTGCCAGTAGTATATATGCGGGAGGGGCAGATACGCAGTATTTT | CASSIYAGGADTQYF
TRBD2 | TRBJ2-1 | TRBV19 | - | TGTGCCAGTAGTATAGTTACGGGAGGTGTCAATGAGCAGTTCTTC | CASSIVTGGVNEQFF
TRBD2 | TRBJ2-7 | TRBV5-1 | - | TGCGCCAGCAGCTTGTTAGGTAGCGGGGCCTACGAGCAGTACTTC | CASSLLGSGAYEQYF
- | TRBJ2-3 | TRBV3-1/TRBV3-2 | - | TGTGCCAGCAGCCAAGGGCTAGCGGATACGCAGTATTTT | CASSQGLADTQYF
- | TRBJ1-5 | TRBV28 | - | TGTGCCAGCCGCAGCAATCAGCCCCAGCATTTT | CASRSNQPQHF
- | TRBJ2-7 | TRBV7-2 | - | TGTGCCAGCAGCAGAGGACAGGGGACTAGCTCCTACGAGCAGTACTTC | CASSRGQGTSSYEQYF
- | TRBJ2-7 | TRBV28 | once | TGTGCCAGCAGCCCGGGGCACGAGCAGTACTTC | CASSPGHEQYF
- | TRBJ1-3 | TRBV12-2 | - | TGTGCAAGTCGCTTAGGTGAGGGACGCACTGGAAACACCATATATTTT | CASRLGEGRTGNTIYF
- | TRBJ1-2 | TRBV5-4 | - | TGTGCCAGCAGCTTGGCTAGTTTGTATGGCTACACCTTC | CASSLASLYGYTF
- | TRBJ2-7 | TRBV24-1 | - | TGTGCCACCAGTGGTGGGGGCTCTTCCTACGAGCAGTACTTC | CATSGGGSSYEQYF
- | TRBJ2-6 | TRBV6-5 | - | TGTGCCAGCACTGTACAGGGATCTGGGGCCAACGTCCTGACTTTC | CASTVQGSGANVLTF
- | TRBJ2-3 | TRBV2 | once | TGTGCCAGTACGAAAAGCACAGATACGCAGTATTTT | CASTKSTDTQYF
- | TRBJ1-3 | TRBV14 | - | TGTGCCAGCAGGCTTCAGAGGGGGAATGGAAACACCATATATTTT | CASRLQRGNGNTIYF
- | TRBJ1-3 | TRBV7-2 | - | TGTGCCAGCAGCCCCATCGGGACAATCTCTGGAAACACCATATATTTT | CASSPIGTISGNTIYF
TRBD1 | TRBJ2-3 | TRBV6-2/TRBV6-3 | - | TGTGCCAGCAGTTATCTACGGGGACAGCCAAGCACAGATACGCAGTATTTT | CASSYLRGQPSTDTQYF
- | TRBJ2-2 | TRBV3-1/TRBV3-2 | - | TGTGCCAGCAGAACGACAGCGAACACCGGGGAGCTGTTTTTT | CASRTTANTGELFF
TRBD2 | TRBJ2-2 | TRBV18 | - | TGTGCCAGCTCATCGGGACTAGCGGGAGCCACCGGGGAGCTGTTTTTT | CASSSGLAGATGELFF
- | TRBJ1-4 | TRBV4-3 | - | TGCGCCAGCAGCCAAGGGCAGGTTAATGAAAAACTGTTTTTT | CASSQGQVNEKLFF